These 11 T cell receptor beta chains were sequenced from one sample in a study of neurological immune-mediated disorders. Via MiXCR, TCRdb re-called the 5' RACE reads, giving one row per CDR3 protein. The sample records about 30,000 distinct CDR3 sequences, less than 6% being singletons. Specimen: CD4+ T cells from blood. The receptors shown here come from a woman aged 45-59 years in good health.

This clonotype was detected many times. J is TRBJ2-7 and V is TRBV3-1, with D unclear. CDR3 length equals 14 residues. The V end was cut by 4 bases, the J end by 2 bases, with 12 bases between. Germline assignment: CDR1 LGHDT and CDR2 YNNKEL (reference sequence). CDR3 coding DNA: TGTGCCAGCAGCCCCTGGGGTTTAGCCTACGAGCAGTACTTC. This translates into CASSPWGLAYEQYF.

Only a few counts were recorded for this clonotype. A much more abundant neighbour one base away suggests this may be a read error. This rearrangement joins TRBV20-1 to TRBJ2-7, with D tentatively TRBD2 (5 bases). The CDR3 runs to 12 residues. Germline CDR1 reads DFQATT; CDR2 reads SNEGSKA (reference sequence). The ends were cut back, 6 bases at V and 4 bases at J, with 13 bases in the middle. CDR3 in amino acids: CSAARRGYEQYF. DNA for the CDR3: TGCAGTGCCGCCCGAAGAGGGTACGAGCAGTACTTC.

This clonotype was observed at least ten times. The rearrangement uses TRBV2 and TRBJ2-3, with 8 bases identical to TRBD2. CDR1 is SNHLY and CDR2 is FYNNEI in the germline V gene. The V gene end was trimmed by 6 bases and the J gene end by 0 bases; junction bases not matched to a gene: 5. CDR3 length: 15 amino acids. CDR3 in DNA: TGTGCCAGCAGCCTCTTAGCGGGGAGCACAGATACGCAGTATTTT. Protein product: CASSLLAGSTDTQYF.

This clonotype was seen repeatedly, ten times or more. The rearrangement links TRBV14 to TRBJ1-1, with D possibly TRBD1 on 5 matching bases. V shed 8 bases and J shed 3 bases, with 13 bases lying between them. The CDR3 consists of 13 residues. The germline CDR1 and CDR2 sequences are SGHDN and FVKESK. CDR3 residues: CASQRQPYTEAFF. Written as DNA, the CDR3 is TGTGCCAGCCAACGACAGCCCTACACTGAAGCTTTCTTT.

This clonotype was observed many times. The junction differs from germline at one of its ends, possibly a read error. The chain combines TRBV9 with TRBJ1-5; D remains ambiguous. Germline values: CDR1 SGDLS, CDR2 YYNGEE. The CDR3 consists of 13 residues. The CDR3: CASSVDSDQPQHF. In DNA, the CDR3 is TGTGCCAGCAGCGTAGATAGCGATCAGCCCCAGCATTTT.

This clonotype has at least ten counts. The J gene is TRBJ2-4, the V gene TRBV6-1; tentative D call: TRBD1 (6 bases). CDR3 length: 11 residues. Looked up from germline, CDR1 is MNHNS and CDR2 is SASEGT. The germline V and J ends were trimmed by 5 bases and 7 bases, with 6 bases remaining between them. The CDR3 nucleotides are TGTGCCAGCAGTCAGGGGAACATTCAGTACTTC. It translates to CASSQGNIQYF.

This clonotype was observed at least ten times. The chain uses TRBV29-1 and TRBJ2-3; D may be TRBD1 (5 bases). The CDR3 is 12 amino acids. CDR1 is SQVTM, CDR2 ANQGSEA, per germline. Trimming took off 1 base at V and 5 bases at J, with 7 bases between the two ends. The CDR3: CSVEAGKDTQYF. As DNA, the CDR3 is TGCAGCGTTGAAGCAGGGAAAGATACGCAGTATTTT.

CDR3 in DNA: TGTGCCAGCAATCCGACAGGGATGAACACTGAAGCTTTCTTT. Residues: CASNPTGMNTEAFF. The V call is TRBV28, the J call TRBJ1-1, with TRBD1 matching over 7 bases. The CDR3 length is 14 residues. Looked up from germline, CDR1 is MDHEN and CDR2 is SYDVKM. V trimming: 7 bases; J trimming: 0 bases; junction bases outside the gene matches: 5.

This clonotype was counted ten times or more. The chain has TRBV7-6 and TRBJ1-5; tentative D call: TRBD1 (5 bases). V was cut by 0 bases and J by 1 base, with 7 bases left in between. The CDR3 runs to 15 residues. Per germline, CDR1 SGHVS and CDR2 FNYEAQ. The CDR3 nucleotides read TGTGCCAGCAGCTTAGCAGCAGGGAGCAATCAGCCCCAGCATTTT. Protein: CASSLAAGSNQPQHF.

This clonotype was seen ten or more times. The rearrangement joins TRBV5-1 to TRBJ2-7; D might be TRBD1 (5 bases). The germline gives CDR1 SGHRS, CDR2 YFSETQ. The CDR3 is 14 residues long. Trimming stripped 1 base from V and 0 bases from J, with 8 bases between. CDR3 nucleotide sequence: TGCGCCAGCAGCTTGCAGGGCCTCTCCTACGAGCAGTACTTC. Its protein is CASSLQGLSYEQYF.

This clonotype was seen at least ten times. The chain links TRBV12-3 or TRBV12-4 to TRBJ1-1; D call uncertain. The CDR3 length is 12 residues. Trimming left V 5 bases short and J 0 bases short, with 4 bases between. CDR3 nucleotide sequence: TGTGCCAGCAGTCGAGTGAACACTGAAGCTTTCTTT. Its protein is CASSRVNTEAFF.